This T cell receptor beta chain was sequenced for a study of T cells after yellow fever vaccination. Study conclusions and caveats: Re-detected after boosting: most primary clones, about 95% of CD4 and 75% to 90% of CD8.

On this clonotype: Its antigen is as yet unknown.

After removal of 8 bases from V and 7 bases from J, the junction contained 11 bases not matched to a gene. The CDR3 is 14 residues long. Looked up from germline, CDR1 is LGHDT and CDR2 is YNNKEL (reference sequence). TCRdb used MiXCR to reprocess the 5' RACE reads, holding one entry per CDR3 protein. The sample includes approximately 550,000 distinct CDR3 sequences, under 25% of them seen just once. V gene TRBV3-1 combines with J gene TRBJ2-7; TRBD1 matches at 10 bases. Sequences were derived from PBMCs, sampled 15 days after the yellow fever booster vaccination. The TCR originated in a man aged 25-45 years who received the YFV17D yellow fever vaccine. In DNA form, the CDR3 reads TGTGCCAGCGCTCGTCGGGACAGGGGTTGGGAGCAGTACTTC. Translation gives CASARRDRGWEQYF.